What follows is one T cell receptor (beta chain) and its context. What it binds is unknown. The CDR3 loop spans 13 amino acids. CDR1 and CDR2 from the germline V gene are SGHKS and YYEKEE (reference sequence). J lost 1 base, V lost 4 bases, and 2 bases had no gene match. With 60 Vbeta and 13 Jbeta primers, the PCR was carried out. The protocol was immunoSEQ multiplex PCR, while the TCRdb copy is restricted to in-frame clones and leaves out a portion. This table holds 85,000 to 100,000 clones, approximately 90% found once. These data originate in a study of cytomegalovirus exposure and HLA in healthy donors. Study in general: Approximately 170 million T cells yielded 117 million unique TCR beta sequences in earlier analysis.

Whole-study findings and limits: Rarity marked most TCR sequences, yet some public TCRs occurred in many donors.

This clonotype was obtained from a young man in good health and CMV-seronegative. Sequenced input: PBMCs. V usage is TRBV5-5 and J usage is TRBJ2-7; 7 bases are a match to TRBD1. The CDR3 sequence is CASSGTVSYEQYF. DNA for the CDR3: TGTGCCAGCAGCGGGACAGTGTCCTACGAGCAGTACTTC.